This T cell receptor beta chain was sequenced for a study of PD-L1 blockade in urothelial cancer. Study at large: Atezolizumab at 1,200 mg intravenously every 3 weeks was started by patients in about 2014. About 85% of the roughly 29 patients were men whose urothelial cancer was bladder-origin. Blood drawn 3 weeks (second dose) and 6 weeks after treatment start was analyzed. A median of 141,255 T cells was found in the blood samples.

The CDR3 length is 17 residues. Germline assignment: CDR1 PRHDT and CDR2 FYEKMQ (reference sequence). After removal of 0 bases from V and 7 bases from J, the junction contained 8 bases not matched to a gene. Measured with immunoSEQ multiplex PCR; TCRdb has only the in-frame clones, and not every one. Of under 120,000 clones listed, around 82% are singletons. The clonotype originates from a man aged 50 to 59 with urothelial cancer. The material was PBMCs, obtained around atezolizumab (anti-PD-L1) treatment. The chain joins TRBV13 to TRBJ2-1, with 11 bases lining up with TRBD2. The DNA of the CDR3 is TGTGCCAGCAGCTTAGGCCCTCTAGCGGGAGGTGGGAATGAGCAGTTCTTC. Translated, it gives CASSLGPLAGGGNEQFF.